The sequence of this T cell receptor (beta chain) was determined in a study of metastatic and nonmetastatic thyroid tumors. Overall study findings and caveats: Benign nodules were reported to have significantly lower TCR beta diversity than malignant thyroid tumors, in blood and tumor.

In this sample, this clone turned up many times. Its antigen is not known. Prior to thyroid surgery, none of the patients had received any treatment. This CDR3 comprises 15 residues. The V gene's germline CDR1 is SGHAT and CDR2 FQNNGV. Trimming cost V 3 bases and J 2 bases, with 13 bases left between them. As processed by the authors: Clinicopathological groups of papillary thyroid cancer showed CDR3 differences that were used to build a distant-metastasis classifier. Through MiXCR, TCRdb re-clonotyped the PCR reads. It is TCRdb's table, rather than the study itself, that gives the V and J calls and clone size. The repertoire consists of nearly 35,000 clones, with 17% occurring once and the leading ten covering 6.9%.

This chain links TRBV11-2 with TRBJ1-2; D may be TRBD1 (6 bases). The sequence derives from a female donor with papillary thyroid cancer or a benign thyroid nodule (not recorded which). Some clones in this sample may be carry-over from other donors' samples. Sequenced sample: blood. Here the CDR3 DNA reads TGTGCCAGCAGCTTTGGGGGGCGAGGGAACTATGGCTACACCTTC. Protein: CASSFGGRGNYGYTF.